These 17 T cell receptor beta chains were sequenced from one sample in a study of shared clonotypes between healthy human individuals. Cells designated naive CD8 were CD45RO-negative and were positively selected for CCR7, with terminally differentiated effector memory CD45RA+ cells excluded. The assay was immunoSEQ multiplex PCR, and TCRdb's table has in-frame clones only and misses some. The data show 2 million to 2.5 million clones, with under 95% seen just once and over 1.5% held by the top ten. The sample taken for sequencing was naive CD8+ T cells from PBMCs. The receptors here all came from a man between 18 and 29 years old in good health. Some clones in this sample may be carry-over from other donors' samples.

The chain carries TRBV28 and TRBJ1-5; D possibly corresponds to TRBD1 (5 bases). This CDR3 is 12 amino acids long. The ends were cut back, 5 bases at V and 6 bases at J, with 8 bases in the middle. The V gene's germline CDR1 is MDHEN and CDR2 SYDVKM. For the CDR3, the DNA is TGTGCCAGCAGTATCGGGGGTCAGCCCCAGCATTTT. Translation gives CASSIGGQPQHF.

The V gene is TRBV19, the J gene TRBJ2-1, with D hard to call. The CDR3 length is 17 residues. CDR1 and CDR2 (germline): LNHDA, SQIVND (reference sequence). V was pared by 3 bases and J by 5 bases, with 20 bases between. The CDR3 sequence: CASSIRAATTFNNEQFF. CDR3 nucleotide sequence: TGTGCCAGTAGTATCCGGGCGGCAACGACCTTTAACAATGAGCAGTTCTTC. Full variable domain (rest looked up from reference TRBV19 and TRBJ2-1): DGGITQSPKYLFRKEGQNVTLSCEQNLNHDAMYWYRQDPGQGLRLIYYSQIVNDFQKGDIAEGYSVSREKKESFPLTVTSAQKNPTAFYLCASSIRAATTFNNEQFFGPGTRLTVL.

This clone has a single count. The chain employs TRBV28 and TRBJ1-5; possibly TRBD1 for D (5 bases). Germline V gene lookup returns CDR1 MDHEN and CDR2 SYDVKM. The germline V and J ends were trimmed by 2 bases and 4 bases, with 9 bases remaining between them. The CDR3 is made up of 14 amino acids. The CDR3 reads CASSLQGLNQPQHF. CDR3 bases: TGTGCCAGCAGTTTACAGGGACTTAATCAGCCCCAGCATTTT.

The gene calls are TRBV7-9 and TRBJ2-1, with 9 bases fitting TRBD1. Trimming took 3 bases from V and 3 from J; bases not matched to a gene: 15. This CDR3 region has 19 residues. Germline CDR1 and CDR2: SEHNR and FQNEAQ (reference sequence). The CDR3 DNA follows: TGTGCCAGCAGCTTCCCGAAAGGGGACCGGGACAGGGTCTACAATGAGCAGTTCTTC. It yields the protein CASSFPKGDRDRVYNEQFF.

The sample holds one count of this clone. The chain has TRBV7-9 and TRBJ2-7; 7 nucleotides line up with TRBD2. Germline V gene sequence: CDR1 SEHNR, CDR2 FQNEAQ (reference sequence). V trimming: 2 bases; J trimming: 1 base; junction bases outside the gene matches: 11. The CDR3 length is 17 residues. The CDR3 DNA reads TGTGCCAGCAGCTTAAGGGGCCTAGCGGACCTTTCCTACGAGCAGTACTTC. Translation: CASSLRGLADLSYEQYF.

V gene TRBV6-6 combines with J gene TRBJ2-3; D gene unclear. The CDR3 runs to 12 residues. Looked up from germline, CDR1 is MNHNY and CDR2 is SVGAGI (reference sequence). Here the CDR3 reads CAANMGTDTQYF. For the CDR3, the DNA is TGTGCAGCCAACATGGGGACAGATACGCAGTATTTT.

The chain couples TRBV5-1 to TRBJ2-6; D gene ambiguous. Looked up from germline, CDR1 is SGHRS and CDR2 is YFSETQ. V was trimmed by 4 bases and J by 0 bases, leaving 14 bases between them. CDR3 length: 17 residues. The CDR3 here is CASSNEGPISGANVLTF. DNA for the CDR3: TGCGCCAGCAGCAATGAAGGACCGATCTCTGGGGCCAACGTCCTGACTTTC. Full variable domain (missing parts from reference TRBV5-1 and TRBJ2-6): KAGVTQTPRYLIKTRGQQVTLSCSPISGHRSVSWYQQTPGQGLQFLFEYFSETQRNKGNFPGRFSGRQFSNSRSEMNVSTLELGDSALYLCASSNEGPISGANVLTFGAGSRLTVL.

The rearrangement joins TRBV7-9 to TRBJ1-3; no firm D call. V dropped 2 bases and J dropped 1 base, with 9 bases sitting between them. Germline CDR1 reads SEHNR; CDR2 reads FQNEAQ (reference sequence). The CDR3 has 15 amino acids. The CDR3 protein is CASSLTGGSGNTIYF. The CDR3 DNA sequence: TGTGCCAGCAGCTTAACGGGCGGATCTGGAAACACCATATATTTT.

The chain couples TRBV29-1 to TRBJ2-1, with 11 bases aligning to TRBD2. After removal of 7 bases from V and 4 bases from J, the junction contained 6 bases not matched to a gene. The germline gives CDR1 SQVTM, CDR2 ANQGSEA. The CDR3 contains 14 residues. This CDR3 reads CSGYSGREYNEQFF. The CDR3 DNA sequence: TGCAGCGGCTATAGCGGGAGGGAATACAATGAGCAGTTCTTC.

The rearrangement links TRBV7-6 to TRBJ2-2; D is uncertain. V lost 0 bases, J lost 6 bases, and 14 bases lay in between. This CDR3 has 16 residues. Germline CDR1 is SGHVS and CDR2 is FNYEAQ. The chain's CDR3 is CASSLAPLGAAGELFF. The CDR3 DNA sequence: TGTGCCAGCAGCTTAGCCCCACTCGGAGCCGCCGGGGAGCTGTTTTTT.

J is TRBJ1-2 and V is TRBV13; tentatively, D is TRBD1 (5 bases). Trimming took 4 bases from V and 5 from J, leaving 17 bases between them. Germline lookup yields CDR1 PRHDT and CDR2 FYEKMQ (reference sequence). The length of the CDR3 is 15 residues. This CDR3 reads CASSSTSGIGYGYTF. The CDR3 coding sequence is TGTGCCAGCAGCTCAACCTCAGGGATCGGGTATGGCTACACCTTC. Using reference TRBV13 and TRBJ1-2 for the parts outside the CDR3, the full variable domain is AAGVIQSPRHLIKEKRETATLKCYPIPRHDTVYWYQQGPGQDPQFLISFYEKMQSDKGSIPDRFSAQQFSDYHSELNMSSLELGDSALYFCASSSTSGIGYGYTFGSGTRLTVV.

The gene calls are TRBV2 and TRBJ1-3, with D hard to call. V was shortened by 1 base and J by 1 base, with 14 bases between the two germline ends. Germline CDR1 reads SNHLY; CDR2 reads FYNNEI. The CDR3 is 17 residues long. The CDR3: CASSEGAVLRSGNTIYF. DNA for the CDR3: TGTGCCAGCAGTGAAGGGGCCGTCCTGAGGTCTGGAAACACCATATATTTT. Full variable domain (remainder filled in from reference TRBV2 and TRBJ1-3): EPEVTQTPSHQVTQMGQEVILRCVPISNHLYFYWYRQILGQKVEFLVSFYNNEISEKSEIFDDQFSVERPDGSNFTLKIRSTKLEDSAMYFCASSEGAVLRSGNTIYFGEGSWLTVV.

This chain joins TRBV28 and TRBJ2-7; 7 positions match TRBD1. Per the germline V gene, CDR1 is MDHEN and CDR2 is SYDVKM. The length of the CDR3 is 15 residues. J gave up 8 bases and V 3 bases, and 13 bases lay outside the gene matches. The CDR3 loop reads CASSFRDSAHAKQYF. CDR3 DNA sequence: TGTGCCAGCAGTTTCCGGGACAGTGCACACGCGAAGCAGTACTTC.

The gene calls are TRBV7-3 and TRBJ2-1; 11 bases are a match to TRBD2. Trimming cost V 5 bases and J 5 bases; bases outside gene matches: 11. Per the germline V gene, CDR1 is SGHTA and CDR2 is FQGTGA. The CDR3 spans 17 residues. As DNA, the CDR3 is TGTGCCAGCAGCCCGCGGGCTAGCGGGAGGACGGACAATGAGCAGTTCTTC. Amino acids: CASSPRASGRTDNEQFF.

This clone was observed once. The chain joins TRBV5-1 to TRBJ1-2; D gene ambiguous. Trimming stripped 3 bases from V and 1 base from J, with 13 bases between. There are 15 residues in the CDR3. CDR1 is SGHRS, CDR2 YFSETQ, per germline. CDR3 sequence: CASSYIESHNYGYTF. The CDR3 DNA sequence: TGCGCCAGCAGCTATATAGAATCGCATAACTATGGCTACACCTTC.

This chain connects TRBV10-3 to TRBJ2-2, with 8 bases matching TRBD1. Germline loops: CDR1 ENHRY, CDR2 SYGVKD. CDR3 size: 16 residues. With 6 bases clipped from V and 7 bases from J, the junction kept 13 bases outside the gene matches. The CDR3 DNA reads as TGTGCCATCAGCATCGAGAGGACAGGGTCAGGCGGGGAGCTGTTTTTT. As protein: CAISIERTGSGGELFF.

V is TRBV6-1 and J is TRBJ2-3; 8 bases align to TRBD1. CDR1 and CDR2 from the germline V gene are MNHNS and SASEGT. J lost 6 bases, V lost 8 bases, and 13 bases had no gene match. This CDR3 spans 15 amino acids. As DNA, the CDR3 is TGTGCCAGCCAGGGGGCCGAAGGAAGAAGGGATACGCAGTATTTT. This encodes CASQGAEGRRDTQYF.